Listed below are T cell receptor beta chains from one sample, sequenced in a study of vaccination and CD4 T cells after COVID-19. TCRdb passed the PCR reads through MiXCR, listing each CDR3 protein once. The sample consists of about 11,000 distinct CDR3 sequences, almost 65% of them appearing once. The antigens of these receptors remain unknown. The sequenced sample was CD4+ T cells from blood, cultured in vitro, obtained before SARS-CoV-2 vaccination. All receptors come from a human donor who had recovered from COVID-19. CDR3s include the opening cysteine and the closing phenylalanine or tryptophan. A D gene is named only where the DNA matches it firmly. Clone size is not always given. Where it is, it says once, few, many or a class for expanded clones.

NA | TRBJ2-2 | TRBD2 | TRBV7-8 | TGTGCCAGCAGCGCGGGACTAGCGGTATACACCGGGGAGCTGTTTTTT | CASSAGLAVYTGELFF
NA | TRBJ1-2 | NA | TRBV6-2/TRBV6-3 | TGTGCCAGCAGTCGCAACGGACAGTATGGCTACACCTTC | CASSRNGQYGYTF
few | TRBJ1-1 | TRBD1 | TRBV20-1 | TGCAGTGCTAGAGTCACAGGGGGAAAAAAGTCCGGTAACACTGAAGCTTTCTTT | CSARVTGGKKSGNTEAFF
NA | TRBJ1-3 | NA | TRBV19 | TGTGCCAGTAGTATCAATGGAAACACCATATATTTT | CASSINGNTIYF
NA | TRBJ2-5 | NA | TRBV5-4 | TGTGCCAGCAGTAACCAAGAGACCCAGTACTTC | CASSNQETQYF
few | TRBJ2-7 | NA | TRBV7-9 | TGTGCCAGCAGCCTGTCGCACTCCTACGAGCAGTACTTC | CASSLSHSYEQYF
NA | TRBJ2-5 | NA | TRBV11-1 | TGTGCCAGCAGCTTAAGGCAAGAGACCCAGTACTTC | CASSLRQETQYF
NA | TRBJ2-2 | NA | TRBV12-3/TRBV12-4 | TGTGCCAGCAGTGCCTACAGGGTGTTCACCGGGGAGCTGTTTTTT | CASSAYRVFTGELFF
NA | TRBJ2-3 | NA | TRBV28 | TGTGCCAGCAGTTTACCCCCCCCGACAGATGGGAGGACAGATACGCGGTATTTT | CASSLPPPTDGRTDTRYF
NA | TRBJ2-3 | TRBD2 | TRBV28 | TGTGCCAGCAGTTCGACTAGCGAGACAGATACGCAGTATTTT | CASSSTSETDTQYF
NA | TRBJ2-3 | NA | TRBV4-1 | TGCGCCAGCAGTCCAAGATCGGGGAGCACAGATACGCAGTATTTT | CASSPRSGSTDTQYF
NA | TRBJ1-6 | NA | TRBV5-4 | TGTGCCAGCAGCTCATTTTCTGGGAGCTCCTATAATTCACCCCTCCACTTT | CASSSFSGSSYNSPLHF
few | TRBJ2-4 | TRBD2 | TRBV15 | TGTGCCACCAGCTCCCGTAGCGGGAGGGGGGGCATTCAGTACTTC | CATSSRSGRGGIQYF
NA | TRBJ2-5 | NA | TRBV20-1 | TGCAGTGCCTCGGGACAAAACCAAGAGACCCAGTACTTC | CSASGQNQETQYF
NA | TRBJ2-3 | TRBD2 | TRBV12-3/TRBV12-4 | TGTGCCAGCAGTTTAAGGGCTAGCGGGATGCCAGATACGCAGTATTTT | CASSLRASGMPDTQYF
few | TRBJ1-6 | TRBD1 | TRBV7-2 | TGTGCCAGCAGGGACAGGCGAGACCAATCACCCCTCCACTTT | CASRDRRDQSPLHF